The 25 T cell receptor beta chains in this list originate from one sample, sequenced in a study of blood T cell repertoires in COVID-19. Profiled with immunoSEQ multiplex PCR; TCRdb holds only in-frame clones, not every one. The top ten hold approximately 3.1% of the sample, which has approximately 350,000 clones, 80% to 90% seen once. The sample was peripheral blood. The receptors derive from a man aged 30 to 39 with active or convalescent COVID-19.

This chain joins TRBV9 and TRBJ1-1; D gene ambiguous. Germline V lookup: CDR1 SGDLS, CDR2 YYNGEE. There are 13 residues in the CDR3. The V and J ends lost 3 bases and 7 bases respectively, with 13 bases between them. As DNA, the CDR3 is TGTGCCAGCAGCGGGCAGTTGTCCCATGAAGCTTTCTTT. Protein: CASSGQLSHEAFF.

The rearrangement uses TRBV7-5 and TRBJ1-2. TRBV7-5 is a documented pseudogene. The CDR3 runs 14 residues. The CDR3 region is CARSPEGSNYGYTF. The CDR3 bases are TGTGCCAGAAGCCCCGAGGGATCTAACTATGGCTACACCTTC.

CDR3 nucleotide sequence: TGTGCCTTTGGACTGACTTCACCCCTCCACTTT. It is translated as CAFGLTSPLHF. This chain links TRBV30 with TRBJ1-6, with unresolved D. The germline V gene encodes CDR1 GTSNPN and CDR2 SVGIG (reference sequence). There are 11 residues in the CDR3. The V gene lost 7 bases and the J gene lost 9 bases, with 10 bases spanning the gap.

In its sample, this clone was seen a few times. The chain uses TRBV29-1 and TRBJ1-2; 8 bases match TRBD1. V was clipped by 7 bases and J by 8 bases; unmatched bases: 12. This CDR3 is 13 amino acids long. The germline gives CDR1 SQVTM, CDR2 ANQGSEA. Here the CDR3 DNA reads TGCAGCGCAGGGGGGCAGGGGGCTGGAGGCTACACCTTC. Its translation: CSAGGQGAGGYTF.

V and J are TRBV23-1 and TRBJ1-1; 7 bases line up with TRBD1. TRBV23-1 is treated as an ORF (open reading frame) with a function not yet certain. The CDR3 runs 12 residues. V was clipped by 3 bases and J by 6 bases; unmatched bases: 1. The CDR3 DNA is TGCGCCAGCAGTCATGGACAGGCTGAAGCTTTCTTT. Its protein product is CASSHGQAEAFF.

The chain carries TRBV24-1 and TRBJ2-7, with TRBD1 matching 9 bases. The CDR3 consists of 16 residues. Trimming at V came to 5 bases and at J to 3 bases, leaving 10 bases not matched to a gene. Germline loops: CDR1 KGHDR, CDR2 SFDVKD. The CDR3 sequence: CATSALGQGGGYEQYF. In DNA form, the CDR3 reads TGTGCCACCAGTGCCCTGGGACAGGGAGGCGGCTACGAGCAGTACTTC.

The chain combines TRBV30 with TRBJ2-7; TRBD2 matches at 14 bases. The length of the CDR3 is 16 residues. The V and J ends lost 0 bases and 6 bases, in that order; junction bases with no gene match: 7. Germline V CDR1 and CDR2: GTSNPN, SVGIG (reference sequence). Here the CDR3 DNA reads TGTGCCTGGAGTGTAGGGACTAGCGGGAGTACGGGCGAGCAGTACTTC. Translation gives CAWSVGTSGSTGEQYF.

The chain uses TRBV6-2 or TRBV6-3 and TRBJ2-7, with unresolved D. CDR3 length equals 15 residues. CDR1 is MNHEY, CDR2 SVGEGT, per germline. With 2 bases removed from V and 0 bases from J, the gap between germline ends came to 11 bases. CDR3 DNA: TGTGCCAGCAGTTACCTAGGAGCTTTCTCCTACGAGCAGTACTTC. This encodes CASSYLGAFSYEQYF.

CDR3 in amino acids: CASSLGQSTDTQYF. Written as DNA, the CDR3 is TGTGCCAGCAGCCTTGGACAGTCCACAGATACGCAGTATTTT. The rearrangement joins TRBV6-6 to TRBJ2-3; weak D call: TRBD1 (6 bases). Germline-derived CDR1 and CDR2 are MNHNY and SVGAGI (reference sequence). The CDR3 is 14 amino acids. Trimming stripped 6 bases from V and 2 bases from J, with 12 bases between.

The CDR3, as DNA: TGTGCCATCAGTGATACGAGCTCCTACAATGAGCAGTTCTTC. Encoded protein: CAISDTSSYNEQFF. The chain uses TRBV10-3 and TRBJ2-1; no definite D call. V was trimmed by 3 bases and J by 0 bases, leaving 6 bases between them. There are 14 residues in the CDR3. Looked up from germline, CDR1 is ENHRY and CDR2 is SYGVKD.

This clone was seen only a few times. This chain joins TRBV6-4 and TRBJ2-1, with 9 bases lining up with TRBD2. Germline V CDR1 and CDR2: MRHNA, SNTAGT. J lost 9 bases, V lost 0 bases, and 6 bases had no gene match. The CDR3 consists of 15 residues. CDR3 region: CASSDSISGSGEQFF. The CDR3, as DNA: TGTGCCAGCAGTGACTCGATTAGCGGGAGCGGTGAGCAGTTCTTC.

The chain employs TRBV20-1 and TRBJ2-1, with 11 bases matching TRBD2. This CDR3 is 18 amino acids long. After removal of 3 bases from V and 3 bases from J, the junction contained 13 bases not matched to a gene. In germline, CDR1 is DFQATT, CDR2 SNEGSKA (reference sequence). CDR3 bases: TGCAGTGCTAGTATCCCGGGAGTAGCGGGGGGGGTCTACAATGAGCAGTTCTTC. This gives the protein CSASIPGVAGGVYNEQFF.

The table lists this clone with a count of one. The chain has TRBV9 and TRBJ2-7, with 8 bases aligning to TRBD1. Germline CDR1 SGDLS, CDR2 YYNGEE. The CDR3 totals 14 residues. Trimming removed 0 bases from V and 6 bases from J; junction bases left unmatched: 5. Here the CDR3 reads CASSVGGQGSEQYF. The DNA for the CDR3 is TGTGCCAGCAGCGTAGGTGGACAGGGCTCCGAGCAGTACTTC.

This sequence joins TRBV6-2 or TRBV6-3 and TRBJ1-1; D is perhaps TRBD1 (6 bases). Germline V gene sequence: CDR1 MNHEY, CDR2 SVGEGT. V was trimmed by 5 bases and J by 11 bases, leaving 9 bases between them. This CDR3 comprises 10 residues. Written as DNA, the CDR3 is TGTGCCAGCAGTCGGGACAAGGCTTTCTTT. Translating gives CASSRDKAFF.

This chain joins TRBV2 and TRBJ1-4; a possible D gene is TRBD1 (6 bases). Germline CDR1 is SNHLY and CDR2 is FYNNEI. Trimming cost V 6 bases and J 6 bases, with 11 bases left between them. The CDR3 loop spans 13 amino acids. The CDR3: CASRGGQYEKLFF. DNA of the CDR3: TGTGCCAGCAGGGGGGGGCAATATGAAAAACTGTTTTTT.

The chain joins TRBV4-1 to TRBJ2-7, with D tentatively TRBD2 (6 bases). The CDR3 contains 14 residues. CDR1 is MGHRA and CDR2 is YSYEKL in the germline V gene. With 1 base removed from V and 4 bases from J, the gap between germline ends came to 11 bases. The CDR3 sequence is CASSQVVRGYEQYF. The CDR3 DNA reads as TGCGCCAGCAGCCAAGTGGTCCGGGGGTACGAGCAGTACTTC.

Comments on this clone: An end of the junction does not agree with germline; a read error may underlie this. The V gene is TRBV11-2, the J gene TRBJ1-1; 7 bases match TRBD1. This CDR3 region has 11 residues. Germline V CDR1 and CDR2: SGHAT, FQNNGV. The CDR3: CASSPGTAGNF. In DNA form, the CDR3 reads TGTGCCAGCAGCCCTGGGACAGCAGGCAACTTT.

The chain uses TRBV4-3 and TRBJ1-2, with TRBD1 as a possible D gene (6 bases). Trimming stripped 3 bases from V and 4 bases from J, with 9 bases between. The CDR3 runs to 13 residues. Germline CDR1 and CDR2: LGHNA and YSLEER. CDR3 amino acids: CASSQGGGYGYTF. CDR3 in DNA: TGCGCCAGCAGCCAGGGAGGGGGCTATGGCTACACCTTC.

This clone was observed at least ten times. This sequence joins TRBV6-5 and TRBJ2-3; 10 positions agree with TRBD2. The CDR3 has 14 amino acids. V was pared by 6 bases and J by 5 bases, with 5 bases of the junction left unmatched. CDR1 MNHEY and CDR2 SVGAGI come from the germline V gene. CDR3 nucleotide sequence: TGTGCCAGCAGAGCGGGGGGGCTAGGAGATACGCAGTATTTT. This codes for CASRAGGLGDTQYF.

The CDR3 loop reads CASSPPPNYGYTF. In nucleotides, the CDR3 is TGTGCCAGCAGCCCCCCTCCTAACTATGGCTACACCTTC. V is TRBV7-9 and J is TRBJ1-2; D remains ambiguous. Germline V lookup: CDR1 SEHNR, CDR2 FQNEAQ (reference sequence). The V end was cut by 5 bases, the J end by 0 bases, with 7 bases between. The CDR3 is 13 amino acids.

The J gene is TRBJ2-1, the V gene TRBV9; 11 positions match TRBD2. Trimming took 4 bases from V and 9 from J; bases not matched to a gene: 9. The CDR3 runs 15 residues. Germline lookup yields CDR1 SGDLS and CDR2 YYNGEE. In nucleotides, the CDR3 is TGTGCCAGCAGCTTAAGTAGCGGGGGGGCCCTTGAGCAGTTCTTC. It specifies CASSLSSGGALEQFF.

The chain is built from TRBV7-9 and TRBJ2-7, with TRBD1 identical over 10 bases. The CDR3 loop spans 14 amino acids. The germline CDR1 and CDR2 sequences are SEHNR and FQNEAQ (reference sequence). V trimming: 6 bases; J trimming: 3 bases; junction bases outside the gene matches: 5. CDR3 protein: CASRPGQGSYEQYF. CDR3 coding DNA: TGTGCCAGCAGGCCGGGACAGGGGAGCTACGAGCAGTACTTC.

The genes are TRBV9 and TRBJ2-7; TRBD2 matches at 13 bases. V was clipped by 3 bases and J by 5 bases; unmatched bases: 8. The CDR3 is 16 residues long. Germline lookup yields CDR1 SGDLS and CDR2 YYNGEE. The CDR3 DNA sequence: TGTGCCAGCAGCGGGACTAGCGGGAGAGCGAGGGACGAGCAGTACTTC. Its translation: CASSGTSGRARDEQYF.

V and J are TRBV4-1 and TRBJ2-6; 11 bases are a match to TRBD1. The germline CDR1 and CDR2 sequences are MGHRA and YSYEKL. CDR3 size: 18 residues. V was clipped by 5 bases and J by 0 bases; unmatched bases: 6. The DNA for the CDR3 is TGCGCCAGCAGCATAAGGGGACAGGGGGACTCTGGGGCCAACGTCCTGACTTTC. As protein: CASSIRGQGDSGANVLTF.

The chain links TRBV9 to TRBJ2-1, with TRBD1 matching 10 bases. V gave up 6 bases and J gave up 7 bases; unmatched junction bases: 7. The CDR3 loop spans 14 amino acids. The germline gives CDR1 SGDLS, CDR2 YYNGEE. CDR3 nucleotide sequence: TGTGCCAGCACCCGACAGGGGGCAGGAAATGAGCAGTTCTTC. It translates to CASTRQGAGNEQFF.